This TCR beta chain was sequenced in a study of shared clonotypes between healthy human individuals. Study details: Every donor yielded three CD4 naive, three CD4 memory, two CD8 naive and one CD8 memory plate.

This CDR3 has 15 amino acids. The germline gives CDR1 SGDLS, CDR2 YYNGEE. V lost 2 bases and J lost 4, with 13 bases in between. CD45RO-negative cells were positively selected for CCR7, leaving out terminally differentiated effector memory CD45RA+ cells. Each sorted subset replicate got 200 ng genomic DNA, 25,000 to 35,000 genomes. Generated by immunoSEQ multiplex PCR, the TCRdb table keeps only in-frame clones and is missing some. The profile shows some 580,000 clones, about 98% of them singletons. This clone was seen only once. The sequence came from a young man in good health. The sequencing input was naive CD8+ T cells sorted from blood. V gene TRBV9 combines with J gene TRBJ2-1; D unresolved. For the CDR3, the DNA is TGTGCCAGCAGCGTGGAGAGCTGGGCGTACAATGAGCAGTTCTTC. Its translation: CASSVESWAYNEQFF.